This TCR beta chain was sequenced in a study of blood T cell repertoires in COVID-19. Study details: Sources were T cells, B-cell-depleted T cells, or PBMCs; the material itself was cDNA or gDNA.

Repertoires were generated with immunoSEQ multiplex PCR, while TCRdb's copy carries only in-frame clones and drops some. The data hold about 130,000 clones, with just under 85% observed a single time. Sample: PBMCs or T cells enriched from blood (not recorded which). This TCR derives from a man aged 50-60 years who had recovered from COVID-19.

The CDR3 DNA is TGTGCCAGCAGGACTAGCGGGACCTACGAGCAGTACTTC. The encoded protein is CASRTSGTYEQYF. V and J are TRBV6-5 and TRBJ2-7; 11 nucleotides line up with TRBD2. CDR1 is MNHEY, CDR2 SVGAGI, per germline. The CDR3 contains 13 residues. The V and J ends lost 6 bases and 2 bases, in that order; junction bases with no gene match: 0.